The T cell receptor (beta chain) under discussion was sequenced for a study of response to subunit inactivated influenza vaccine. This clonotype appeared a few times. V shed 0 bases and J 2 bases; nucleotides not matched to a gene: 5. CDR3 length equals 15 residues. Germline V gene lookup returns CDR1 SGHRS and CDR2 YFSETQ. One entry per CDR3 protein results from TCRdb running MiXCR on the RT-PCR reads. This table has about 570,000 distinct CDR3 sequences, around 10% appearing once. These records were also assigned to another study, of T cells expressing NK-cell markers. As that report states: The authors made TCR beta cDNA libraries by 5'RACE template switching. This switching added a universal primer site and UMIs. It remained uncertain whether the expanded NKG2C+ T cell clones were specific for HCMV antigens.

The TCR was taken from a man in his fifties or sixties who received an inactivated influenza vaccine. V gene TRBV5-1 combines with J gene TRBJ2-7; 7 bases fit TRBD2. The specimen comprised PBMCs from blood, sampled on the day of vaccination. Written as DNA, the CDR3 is TGCGCCAGCAGCTTGGGGATGGGGAGGGCCTACGAGCAGTACTTC. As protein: CASSLGMGRAYEQYF.